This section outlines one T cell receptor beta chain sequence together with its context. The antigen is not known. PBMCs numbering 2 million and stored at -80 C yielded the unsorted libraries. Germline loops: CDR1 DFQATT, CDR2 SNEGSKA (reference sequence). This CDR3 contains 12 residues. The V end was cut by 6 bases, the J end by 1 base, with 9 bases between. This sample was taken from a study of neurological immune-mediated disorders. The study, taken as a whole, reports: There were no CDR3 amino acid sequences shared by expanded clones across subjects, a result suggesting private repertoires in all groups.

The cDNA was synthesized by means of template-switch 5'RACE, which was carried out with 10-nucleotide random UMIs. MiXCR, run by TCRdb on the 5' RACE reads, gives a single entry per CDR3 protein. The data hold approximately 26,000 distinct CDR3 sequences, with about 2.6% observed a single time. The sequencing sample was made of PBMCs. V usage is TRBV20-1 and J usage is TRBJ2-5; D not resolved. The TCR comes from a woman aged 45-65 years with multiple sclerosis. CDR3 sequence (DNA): TGCAGTGCCCTCAGGAGCCAAGAGACCCAGTACTTC. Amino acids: CSALRSQETQYF.